The following is a TCR beta chain sequence with its context. The data were produced by immunoSEQ multiplex PCR, yet TCRdb's version contains in-frame clones alone and is incomplete. The repertoire consists of 83,000 or so clones, with almost 90% occurring once and the leading ten covering approximately 3.9%. The data belong to a study of identifying expanded T cells in peripheral blood. CDR1 is SGHTA and CDR2 is FQGNSA in the germline V gene. The CDR3 length is 14 residues. The ends were cut back, 4 bases at V and 0 bases at J, with 8 bases in the middle. The TCR sequence derives from a person aged 18-69 years in good health. The V and J genes are TRBV7-2 and TRBJ2-3; unclear D gene. Sample: blood. CDR3 in amino acids: CASSSEPSTDTQYF. DNA of the CDR3: TGTGCCAGCAGCTCCGAGCCTAGCACAGATACGCAGTATTTT.